Given below is one T cell receptor beta chain in context. Its antigen remains unidentified. The method, 5' RACE with UMI labels, was used to prepare the TRB cDNA libraries. TCRdb reprocessed the 5' RACE reads, keeping one entry per CDR3 protein, no DNA. This table holds about 110,000 distinct CDR3 sequences. This CDR3 spans 13 amino acids. CDR1 SQVTM and CDR2 ANQGSEA come from the germline V gene. The source of the sample is a study of CXCR3-negative and CXCR3-positive naive CD8 T cells. General study findings and limits: CXCR3-negative naive cells had less hydrophobic TRB CDR3s than did CXCR3-positive naive cells.

This TCR was sampled from a human donor in good health. Some clones in this sample may be carry-over from other donors' samples. Sequencing input: naive CXCR3+ CD8+ T cells from blood. Indicated subset: CD45RO-CCR7+CD27+CD95- naive CD8+ T cells expressing CXCR3 (TNR3+). The chain uses TRBV29-1 and TRBJ1-2; TCRdb's D call, TRBD1, is unchecked because there is no DNA. The CDR3 sequence: CSVEVGGAPGYTF.